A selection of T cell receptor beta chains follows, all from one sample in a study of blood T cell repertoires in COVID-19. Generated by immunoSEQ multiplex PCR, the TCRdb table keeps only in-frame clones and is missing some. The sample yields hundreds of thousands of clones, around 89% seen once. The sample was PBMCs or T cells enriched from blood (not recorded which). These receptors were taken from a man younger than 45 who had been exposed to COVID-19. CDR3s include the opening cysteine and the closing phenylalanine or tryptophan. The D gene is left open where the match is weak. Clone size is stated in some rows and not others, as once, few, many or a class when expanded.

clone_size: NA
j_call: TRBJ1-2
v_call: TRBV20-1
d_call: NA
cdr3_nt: TGCAGTGCTAAAAAATCCGGGGGCTACACCTTC
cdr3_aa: CSAKKSGGYTF

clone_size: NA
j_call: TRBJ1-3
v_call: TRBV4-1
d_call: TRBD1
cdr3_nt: TGCGCCAGCAGCTTCCCCGGGACAGGGGCCGTCCCGACTGGAAACACCATATATTTT
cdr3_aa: CASSFPGTGAVPTGNTIYF

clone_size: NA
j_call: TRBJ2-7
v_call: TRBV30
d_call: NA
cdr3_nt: TGTGCCGGGCGGGACGGTAGGAGCTCCTACGAGCAGTACTTC
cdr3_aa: CAGRDGRSSYEQYF

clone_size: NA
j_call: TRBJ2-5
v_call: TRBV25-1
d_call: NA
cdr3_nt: TGTGCCAGCAGTGATAGTCAAGAGACCCAGTACTTC
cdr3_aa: CASSDSQETQYF

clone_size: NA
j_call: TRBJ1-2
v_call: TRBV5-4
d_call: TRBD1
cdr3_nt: TGTGCCAGCAGCTTGCGCTCCATTGGGACAGTTCCTTATGGCTACACCTTC
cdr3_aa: CASSLRSIGTVPYGYTF

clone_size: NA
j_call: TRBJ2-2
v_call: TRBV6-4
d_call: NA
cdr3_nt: TGTGCCAGCAGTGACCTTTACACCGGGGAGCTGTTTTTT
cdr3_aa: CASSDLYTGELFF

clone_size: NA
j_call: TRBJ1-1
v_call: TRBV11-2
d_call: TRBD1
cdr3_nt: TGTGCCAGCAGCCCGGGACAGGGAGGTGCGGGGACTGAAGCTTTCTTT
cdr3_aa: CASSPGQGGAGTEAFF

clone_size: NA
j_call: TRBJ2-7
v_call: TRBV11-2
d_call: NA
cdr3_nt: TGTGCCAGCAGCTTGGCTGGCCCCTACGAGCAGTACTTC
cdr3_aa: CASSLAGPYEQYF

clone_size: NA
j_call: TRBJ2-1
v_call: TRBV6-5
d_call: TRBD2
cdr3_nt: TGTGCCAGCAGCTATACTAGCGGGGGCGGCAATGAGCAGTTCTTC
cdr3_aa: CASSYTSGGGNEQFF

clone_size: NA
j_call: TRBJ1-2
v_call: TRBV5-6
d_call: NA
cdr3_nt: TGTGCCAGCAGCTTGGGGCAACTGGAGTATGGCTACACCTTC
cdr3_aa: CASSLGQLEYGYTF

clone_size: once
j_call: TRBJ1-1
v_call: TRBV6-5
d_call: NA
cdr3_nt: TGTGCCAGCAGTTACGGGACGGGAGGAGCTTTCTTT
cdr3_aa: CASSYGTGGAFF

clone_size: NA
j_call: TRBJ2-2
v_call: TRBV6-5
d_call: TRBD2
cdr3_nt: TGTGCCAGCAGGAATAGCGGGGGGGCGCCCGGGGAGCTGTTTTTT
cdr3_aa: CASRNSGGAPGELFF

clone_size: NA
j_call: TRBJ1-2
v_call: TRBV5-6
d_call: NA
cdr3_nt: TGTGCCAGCAGCTTGCTCGCGACGGGTGGCTACACCTTC
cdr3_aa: CASSLLATGGYTF

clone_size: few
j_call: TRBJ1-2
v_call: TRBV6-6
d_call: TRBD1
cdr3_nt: TGTGCCAGCACTCCGGGACAGAACTATGGCTACACCTTC
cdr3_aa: CASTPGQNYGYTF

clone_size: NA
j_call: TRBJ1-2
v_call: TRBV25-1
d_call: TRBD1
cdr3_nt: TGTGCCAGCAGTGACTTTTCCGGGACAGGGAGGAATGGCTACACCTTC
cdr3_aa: CASSDFSGTGRNGYTF

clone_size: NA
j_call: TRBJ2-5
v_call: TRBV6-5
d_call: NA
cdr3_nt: TGTGCCAGCAGCAGGGGAGGGCAAGAGACCCAGTACTTC
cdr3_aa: CASSRGGQETQYF

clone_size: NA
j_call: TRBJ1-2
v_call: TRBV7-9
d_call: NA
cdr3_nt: TGTGCCAGCAGCTTTCAGGGATGGGGCTACACCTTC
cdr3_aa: CASSFQGWGYTF

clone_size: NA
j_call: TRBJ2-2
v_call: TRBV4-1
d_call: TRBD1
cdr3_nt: TGCGCCAGCAGCTTACCGGGACAGGGGGCTGACGGGGAGCTGTTTTTT
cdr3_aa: CASSLPGQGADGELFF

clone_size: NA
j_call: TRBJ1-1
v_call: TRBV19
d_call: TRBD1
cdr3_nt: TGTGCCAGTAGTAAAAACAGGGGGCCTCAGTCAGTGGAAGCTTTCTTT
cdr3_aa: CASSKNRGPQSVEAFF

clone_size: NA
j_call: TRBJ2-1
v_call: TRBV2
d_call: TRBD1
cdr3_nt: TGTGCCAGCAGTCAACGGGACAGTTCCTACAATGAGCAGTTCTTC
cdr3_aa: CASSQRDSSYNEQFF

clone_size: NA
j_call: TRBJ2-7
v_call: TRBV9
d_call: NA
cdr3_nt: TGTGCCAGCAGCGTAGCTGACAGTTCTCACGAGCAGTACTTC
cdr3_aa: CASSVADSSHEQYF

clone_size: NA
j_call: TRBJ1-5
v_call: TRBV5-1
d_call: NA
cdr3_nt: TGCGCCAGCAGCCCCGGACAGTATAGCAATCAGCCCCAGCATTTT
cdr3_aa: CASSPGQYSNQPQHF

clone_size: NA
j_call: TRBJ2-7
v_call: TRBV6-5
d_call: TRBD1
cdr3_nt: TGTGCCAGCAGCCAGACAGGGGGCCAGTCCGAGCAGTACTTC
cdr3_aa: CASSQTGGQSEQYF

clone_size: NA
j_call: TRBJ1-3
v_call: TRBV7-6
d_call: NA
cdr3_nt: TGTGCCAGCAGCTCCGGGGGCTCTGGAAACACCATATATTTT
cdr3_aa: CASSSGGSGNTIYF

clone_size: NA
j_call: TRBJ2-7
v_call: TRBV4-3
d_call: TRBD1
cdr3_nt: TGCGCCAGCAGCCAAGACGGGCAGGGGGCCTCGTACTTC
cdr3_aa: CASSQDGQGASYF

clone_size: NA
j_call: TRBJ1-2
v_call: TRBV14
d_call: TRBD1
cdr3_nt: TGTGCCAGCAGCCAGACAGGGTTCAACTATGGCTACACCTTC
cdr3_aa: CASSQTGFNYGYTF

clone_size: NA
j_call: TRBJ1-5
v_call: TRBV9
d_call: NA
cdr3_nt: TGTGCCAGCAGCGTCACCCGGGACACCAATCAGCCCCAGCATTTT
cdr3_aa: CASSVTRDTNQPQHF

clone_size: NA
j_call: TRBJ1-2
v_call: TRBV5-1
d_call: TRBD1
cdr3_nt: TGCGCCACGGGACCGGGACAGGGGGTTCCTAACACCTTC
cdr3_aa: CATGPGQGVPNTF

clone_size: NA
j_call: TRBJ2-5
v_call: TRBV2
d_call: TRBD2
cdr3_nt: TGTGCCAGCTTGGCTAGCGGGGCCACGCGGCGAGAGACCCAGTACTTC
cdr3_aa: CASLASGATRRETQYF

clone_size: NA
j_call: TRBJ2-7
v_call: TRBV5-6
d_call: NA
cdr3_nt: TGTGCCAGCAGCCGAACAGGGCCCTCCTACGAGCAGTACTTC
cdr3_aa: CASSRTGPSYEQYF

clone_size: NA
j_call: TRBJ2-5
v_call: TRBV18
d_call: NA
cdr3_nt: TGTGCCAGCTCACCAAACAATCGAGAGACCCAGTACTTC
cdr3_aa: CASSPNNRETQYF

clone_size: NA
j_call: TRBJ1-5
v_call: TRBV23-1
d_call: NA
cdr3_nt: TGCGCCAGCAGTCAAAAGAGCCTTAAGGGGGAAACCTATCAGCCCCAGCATTTT
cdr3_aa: CASSQKSLKGETYQPQHF

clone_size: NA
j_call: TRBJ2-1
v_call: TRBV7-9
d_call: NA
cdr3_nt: TGTGCCAGCAGCTGGGGGACTGGCCGCAATGAGCAGTTCTTC
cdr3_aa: CASSWGTGRNEQFF

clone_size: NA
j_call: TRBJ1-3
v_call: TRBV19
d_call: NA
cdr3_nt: TGTGCCAGTAGTTCGGCACGGGTCCACGGAAACACCATATATTTT
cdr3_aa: CASSSARVHGNTIYF

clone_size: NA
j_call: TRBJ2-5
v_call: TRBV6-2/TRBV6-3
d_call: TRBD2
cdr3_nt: TGTGCCAGCAGTTACCCGGGACTAGCGGGGGGGATTCCTAGCCAAGAGACCCAGTACTTC
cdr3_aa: CASSYPGLAGGIPSQETQYF

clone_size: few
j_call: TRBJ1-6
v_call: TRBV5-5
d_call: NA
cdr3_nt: TGTGCCAGCAGCTTCGGGGACTCCAATTCACCCCTCCACTTT
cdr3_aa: CASSFGDSNSPLHF

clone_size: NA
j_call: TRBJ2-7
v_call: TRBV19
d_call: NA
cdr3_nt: TGTGCCAGTAGTATCGCCCAGGGGCTTGAGCAGTACTTC
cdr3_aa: CASSIAQGLEQYF

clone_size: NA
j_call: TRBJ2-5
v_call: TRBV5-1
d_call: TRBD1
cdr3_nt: TGCGCCAGCAGCTTGGCCGGGACAGGGCAAGAGACCCAGTACTTC
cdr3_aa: CASSLAGTGQETQYF

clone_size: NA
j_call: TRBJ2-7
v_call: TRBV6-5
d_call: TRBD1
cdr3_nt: TGTGCCAGCGGCCGGGACAGAGATATGTACGAGCAGTACTTC
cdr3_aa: CASGRDRDMYEQYF

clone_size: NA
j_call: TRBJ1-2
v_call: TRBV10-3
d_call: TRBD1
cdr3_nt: TGTGCCATCACCTCGGACAGGGACAATGGCTACACCTTC
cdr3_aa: CAITSDRDNGYTF

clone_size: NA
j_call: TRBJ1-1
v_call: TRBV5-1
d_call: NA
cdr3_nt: TGCGCCAGCAGCCCGGGGGGCAGGAACACTGAAGCTTTCTTT
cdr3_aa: CASSPGGRNTEAFF

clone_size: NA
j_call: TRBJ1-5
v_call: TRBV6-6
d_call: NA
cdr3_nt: TGTGCCAGCAGTGAGGCGACTGCCGGGGGAGAGCCCCAGCATTTT
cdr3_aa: CASSEATAGGEPQHF

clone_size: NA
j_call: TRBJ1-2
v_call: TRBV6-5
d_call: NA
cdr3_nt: TGTGCCAGCAGAACCACATACAGGGACAACTATGGCTACACCTTC
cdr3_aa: CASRTTYRDNYGYTF

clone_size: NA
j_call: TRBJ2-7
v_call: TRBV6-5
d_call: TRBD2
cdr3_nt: TGTGCCAGCAGTTACTCAGTTGGTCTAGCGGGCTACGAGCAGTACTTC
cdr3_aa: CASSYSVGLAGYEQYF

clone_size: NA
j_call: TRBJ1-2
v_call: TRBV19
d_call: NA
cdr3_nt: TGTGCCAGTAGTATCTCTCAGGCTAACTATGGCTACACCTTC
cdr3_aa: CASSISQANYGYTF

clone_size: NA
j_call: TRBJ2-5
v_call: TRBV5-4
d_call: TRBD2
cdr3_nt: TGTGCCAGCAGCTACGGACTAGCGGGGGTCCAAGAGACCCAGTACTTC
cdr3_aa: CASSYGLAGVQETQYF

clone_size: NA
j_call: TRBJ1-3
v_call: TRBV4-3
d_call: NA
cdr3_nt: TGCGCCAGCAGCCAAGACGACATAGCTGGAAACACCATATATTTT
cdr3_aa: CASSQDDIAGNTIYF

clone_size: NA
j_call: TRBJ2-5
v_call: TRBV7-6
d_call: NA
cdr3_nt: TGTGCCAGCAGCTTAGGGGCGGGTCCCCAGTACTTC
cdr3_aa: CASSLGAGPQYF